This TCR beta chain was recovered during a study of T cell changes during pregnancy in multiple sclerosis. This clone appeared a few times. The CDR3 length is 14 residues. Germline V gives CDR1 MDHEN, CDR2 SYDVKM. Unmatched junction bases numbered 5, after V lost 4 bases and J lost 5 bases. Measured with immunoSEQ multiplex PCR; TCRdb has only the in-frame clones, and not every one. The sample comprises 71,000 or so clones, 90% to 95% of which are singletons, and about 1% rests with the top ten. The chain combines TRBV28 with TRBJ1-5; 7 positions match TRBD1. The receptor comes from a female donor with multiple sclerosis, enrolled in a pregnancy study. Sample: peripheral blood, taken in the third trimester of pregnancy. Here the CDR3 DNA reads TGTGCCAGCAGTTACCAGGGGGGTTATCAGCCCCAGCATTTT. Translating gives CASSYQGGYQPQHF.